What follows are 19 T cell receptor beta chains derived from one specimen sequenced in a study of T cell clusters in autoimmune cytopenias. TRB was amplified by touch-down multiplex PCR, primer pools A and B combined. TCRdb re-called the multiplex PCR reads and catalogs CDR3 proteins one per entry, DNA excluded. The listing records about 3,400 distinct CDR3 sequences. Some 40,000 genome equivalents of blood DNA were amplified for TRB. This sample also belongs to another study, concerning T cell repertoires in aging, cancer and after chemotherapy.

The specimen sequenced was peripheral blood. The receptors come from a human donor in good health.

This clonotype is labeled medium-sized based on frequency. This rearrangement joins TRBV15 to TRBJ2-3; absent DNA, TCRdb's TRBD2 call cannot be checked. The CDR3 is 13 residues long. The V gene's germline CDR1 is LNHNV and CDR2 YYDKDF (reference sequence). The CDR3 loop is CATSRVAGDTQYF.

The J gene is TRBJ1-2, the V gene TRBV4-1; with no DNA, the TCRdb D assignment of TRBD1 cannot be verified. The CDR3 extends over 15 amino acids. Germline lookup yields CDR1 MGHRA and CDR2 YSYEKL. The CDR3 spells CASSQGRGVNYGYTF.

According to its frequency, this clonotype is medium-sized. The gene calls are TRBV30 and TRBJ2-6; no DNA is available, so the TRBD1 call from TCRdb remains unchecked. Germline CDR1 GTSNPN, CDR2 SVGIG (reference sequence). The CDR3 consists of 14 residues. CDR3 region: CAWSAWGQSNVLTF.

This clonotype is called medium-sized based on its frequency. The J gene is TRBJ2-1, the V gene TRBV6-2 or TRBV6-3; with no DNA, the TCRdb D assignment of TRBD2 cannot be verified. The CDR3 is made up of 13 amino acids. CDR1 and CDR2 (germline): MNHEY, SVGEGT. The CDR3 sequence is CASTRTSDNEQFF.

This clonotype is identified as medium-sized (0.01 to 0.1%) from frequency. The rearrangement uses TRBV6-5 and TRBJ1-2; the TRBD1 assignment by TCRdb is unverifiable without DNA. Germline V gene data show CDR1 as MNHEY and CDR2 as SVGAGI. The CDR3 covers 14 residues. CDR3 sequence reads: CASSWDRSSYGYTF.

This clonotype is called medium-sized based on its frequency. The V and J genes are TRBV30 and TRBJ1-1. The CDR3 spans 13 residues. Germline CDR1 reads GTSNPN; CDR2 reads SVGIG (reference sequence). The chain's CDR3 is CAWSVRENTEAFF. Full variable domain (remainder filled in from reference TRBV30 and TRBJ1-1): SQTIHQWPATLVQPVGSPLSLECTVEGTSNPNLYWYRQAAGRGLQLLFYSVGIGQISSEVPQNLSASRPQDRQFILSSKKLLLSDSGFYLCAWSVRENTEAFFGQGTRLTVV.

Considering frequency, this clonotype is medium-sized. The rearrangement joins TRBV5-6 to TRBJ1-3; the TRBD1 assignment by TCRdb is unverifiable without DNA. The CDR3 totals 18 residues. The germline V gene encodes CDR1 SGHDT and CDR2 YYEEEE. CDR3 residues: CASSSYRLDRASGNTIYF. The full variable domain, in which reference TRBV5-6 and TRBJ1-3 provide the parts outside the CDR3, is DAGVTQSPTHLIKTRGQQVTLRCSPKSGHDTVSWYQQALGQGPQFIFQYYEEEERQRGNFPDRFSGHQFPNYSSELNVNALLLGDSALYLCASSSYRLDRASGNTIYFGEGSWLTVV.

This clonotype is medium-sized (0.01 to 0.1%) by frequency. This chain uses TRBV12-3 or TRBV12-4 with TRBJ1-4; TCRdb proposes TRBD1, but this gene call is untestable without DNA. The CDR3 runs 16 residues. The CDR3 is CASRRGRGSTNEKLFF.

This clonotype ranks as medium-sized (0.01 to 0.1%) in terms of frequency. The CDR3 region is CATSDHQGQYF. J is TRBJ2-7 and V is TRBV24-1; the D call of TRBD1 rests on TCRdb alone, since no DNA is present to check it. The germline CDR1 and CDR2 sequences are KGHDR and SFDVKD. CDR3 length: 11 residues.

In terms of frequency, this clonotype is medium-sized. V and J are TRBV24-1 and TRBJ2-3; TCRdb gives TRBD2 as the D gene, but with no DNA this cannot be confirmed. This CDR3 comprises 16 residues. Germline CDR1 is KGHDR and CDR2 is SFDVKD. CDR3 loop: CATSGGLAGGSDTQYF.

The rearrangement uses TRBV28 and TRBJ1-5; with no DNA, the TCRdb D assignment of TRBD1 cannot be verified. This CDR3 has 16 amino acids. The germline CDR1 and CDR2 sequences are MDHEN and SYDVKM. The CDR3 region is CASRRGDRGFNQPQHF.

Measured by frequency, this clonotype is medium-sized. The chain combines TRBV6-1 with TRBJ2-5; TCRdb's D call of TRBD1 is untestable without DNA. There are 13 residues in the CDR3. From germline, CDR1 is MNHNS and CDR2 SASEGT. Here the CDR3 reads CASVQGAGETQYF.

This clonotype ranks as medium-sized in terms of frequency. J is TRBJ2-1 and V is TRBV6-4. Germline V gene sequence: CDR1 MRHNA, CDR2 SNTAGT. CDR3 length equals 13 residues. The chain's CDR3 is CASSVDAYNEQFF.

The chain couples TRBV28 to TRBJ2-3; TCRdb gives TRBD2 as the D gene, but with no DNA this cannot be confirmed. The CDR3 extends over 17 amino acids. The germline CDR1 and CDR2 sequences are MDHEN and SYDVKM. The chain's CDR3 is CASSPIGLAPVGDTQYF.

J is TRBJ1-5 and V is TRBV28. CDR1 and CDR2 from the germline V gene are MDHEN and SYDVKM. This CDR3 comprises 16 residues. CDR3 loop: CASSQWEGISNQPQHF. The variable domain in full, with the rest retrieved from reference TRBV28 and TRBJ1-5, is DVKVTQSSRYLVKRTGEKVFLECVQDMDHENMFWYRQDPGLGLRLIYFSYDVKMKEKGDIPEGYSVSREKKERFSLILESASTNQTSMYLCASSQWEGISNQPQHFGDGTRLSIL.

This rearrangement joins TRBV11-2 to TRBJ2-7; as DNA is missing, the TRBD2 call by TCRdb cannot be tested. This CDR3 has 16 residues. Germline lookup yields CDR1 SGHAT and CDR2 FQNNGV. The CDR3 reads CASSSSTSAFSYEQYF.

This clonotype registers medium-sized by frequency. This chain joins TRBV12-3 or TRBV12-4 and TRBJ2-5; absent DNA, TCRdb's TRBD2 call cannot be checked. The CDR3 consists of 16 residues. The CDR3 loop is CASSLITAGGQETQYF.

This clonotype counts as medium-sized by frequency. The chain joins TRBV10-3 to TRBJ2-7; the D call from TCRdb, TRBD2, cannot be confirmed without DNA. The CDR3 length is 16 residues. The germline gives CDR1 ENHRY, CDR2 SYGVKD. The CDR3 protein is CAISESGRANPYEQYF.

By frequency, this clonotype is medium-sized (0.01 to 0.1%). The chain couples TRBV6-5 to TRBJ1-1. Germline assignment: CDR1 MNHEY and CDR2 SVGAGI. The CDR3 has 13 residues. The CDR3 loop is CASSFDRYTEAFF.